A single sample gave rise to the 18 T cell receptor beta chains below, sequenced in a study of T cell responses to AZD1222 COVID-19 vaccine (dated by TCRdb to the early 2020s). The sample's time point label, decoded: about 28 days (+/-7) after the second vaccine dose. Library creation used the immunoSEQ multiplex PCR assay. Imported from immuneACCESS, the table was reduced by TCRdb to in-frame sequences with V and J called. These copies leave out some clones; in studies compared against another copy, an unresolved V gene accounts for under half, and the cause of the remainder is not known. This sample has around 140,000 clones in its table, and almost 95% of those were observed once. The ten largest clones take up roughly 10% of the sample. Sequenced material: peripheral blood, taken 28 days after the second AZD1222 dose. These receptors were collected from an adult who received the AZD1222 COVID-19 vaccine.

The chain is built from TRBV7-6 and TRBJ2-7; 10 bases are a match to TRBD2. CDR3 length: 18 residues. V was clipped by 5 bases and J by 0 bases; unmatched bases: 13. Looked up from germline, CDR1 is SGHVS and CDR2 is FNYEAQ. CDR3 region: CASSRTSGIPEISYEQYF. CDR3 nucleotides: TGTGCCAGCAGCCGGACTAGCGGCATACCAGAGATCTCCTACGAGCAGTACTTC.

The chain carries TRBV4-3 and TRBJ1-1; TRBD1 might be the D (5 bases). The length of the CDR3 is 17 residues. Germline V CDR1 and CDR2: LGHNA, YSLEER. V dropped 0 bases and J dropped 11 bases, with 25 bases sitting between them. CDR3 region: CASSQDLGILAGRVAFF. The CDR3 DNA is TGCGCCAGCAGCCAAGATTTGGGGATCTTGGCAGGGCGAGTGGCTTTCTTT.

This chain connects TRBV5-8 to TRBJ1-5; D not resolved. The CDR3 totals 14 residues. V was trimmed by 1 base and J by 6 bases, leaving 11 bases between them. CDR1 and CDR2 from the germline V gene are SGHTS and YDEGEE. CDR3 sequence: CASSLFLGSQPQHF. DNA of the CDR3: TGTGCCAGCAGCTTGTTCCTGGGCAGTCAGCCCCAGCATTTT.

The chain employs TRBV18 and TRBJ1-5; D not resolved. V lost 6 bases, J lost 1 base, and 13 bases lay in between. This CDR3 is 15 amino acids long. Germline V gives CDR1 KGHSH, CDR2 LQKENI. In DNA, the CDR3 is TGTGCCAGCTCCCGGATATCGGGAAGCAATCAGCCCCAGCATTTT. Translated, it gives CASSRISGSNQPQHF.

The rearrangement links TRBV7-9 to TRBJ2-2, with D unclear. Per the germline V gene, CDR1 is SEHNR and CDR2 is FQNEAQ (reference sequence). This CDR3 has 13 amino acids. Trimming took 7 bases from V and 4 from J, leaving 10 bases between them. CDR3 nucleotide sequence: TGTGCCAGCAAAAGGGTGATCACCGGGGAGCTGTTTTTT. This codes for CASKRVITGELFF.

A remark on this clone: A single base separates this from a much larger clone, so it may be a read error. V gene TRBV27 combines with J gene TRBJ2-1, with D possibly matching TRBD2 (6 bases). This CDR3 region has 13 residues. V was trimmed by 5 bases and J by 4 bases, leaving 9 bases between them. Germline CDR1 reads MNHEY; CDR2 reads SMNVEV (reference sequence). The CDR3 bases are TGTGCCAGCAGTGAAGCGGGTTACAATGAGCAGTTCTTC. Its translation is CASSEAGYNEQFF.

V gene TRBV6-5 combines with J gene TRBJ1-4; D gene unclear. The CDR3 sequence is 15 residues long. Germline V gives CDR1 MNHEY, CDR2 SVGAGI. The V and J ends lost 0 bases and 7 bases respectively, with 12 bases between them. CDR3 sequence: CASSYSFDGSEKLFF. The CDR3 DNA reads TGTGCCAGCAGTTACTCGTTCGATGGGAGTGAAAAACTGTTTTTT.

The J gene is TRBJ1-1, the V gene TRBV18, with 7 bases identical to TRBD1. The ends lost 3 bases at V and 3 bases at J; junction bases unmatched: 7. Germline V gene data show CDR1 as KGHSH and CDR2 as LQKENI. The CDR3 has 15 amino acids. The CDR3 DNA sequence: TGTGCCAGCTCACCGCGGACAGGCGGGGACACTGAAGCTTTCTTT. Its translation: CASSPRTGGDTEAFF.

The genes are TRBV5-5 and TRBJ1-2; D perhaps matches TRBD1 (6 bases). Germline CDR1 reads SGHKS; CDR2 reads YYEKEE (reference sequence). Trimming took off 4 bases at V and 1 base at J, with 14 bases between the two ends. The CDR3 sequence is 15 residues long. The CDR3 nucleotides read TGTGCCAGCAGCCCAGGGGTAGGAGGTAACTATGGCTACACCTTC. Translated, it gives CASSPGVGGNYGYTF.

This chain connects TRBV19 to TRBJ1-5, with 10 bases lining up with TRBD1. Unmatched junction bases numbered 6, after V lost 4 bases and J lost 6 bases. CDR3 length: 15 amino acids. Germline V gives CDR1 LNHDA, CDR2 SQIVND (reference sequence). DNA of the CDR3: TGTGCCAGTAGTAGTAGACAGGGGGCTAGTCAGCCCCAGCATTTT. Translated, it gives CASSSRQGASQPQHF.

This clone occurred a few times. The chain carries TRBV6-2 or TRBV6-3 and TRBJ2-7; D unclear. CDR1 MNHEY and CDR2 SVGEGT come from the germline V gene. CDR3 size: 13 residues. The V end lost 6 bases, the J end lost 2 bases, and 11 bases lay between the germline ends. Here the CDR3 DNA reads TGTGCCAGCAGCTCAAGCGAAACCTACGAGCAGTACGTC. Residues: CASSSSETYEQYV.

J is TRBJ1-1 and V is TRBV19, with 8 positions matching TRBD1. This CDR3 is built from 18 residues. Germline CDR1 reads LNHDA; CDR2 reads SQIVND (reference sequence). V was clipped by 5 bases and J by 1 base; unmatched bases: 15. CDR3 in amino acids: CASSAVLDIGTGNTEAFF. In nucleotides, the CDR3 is TGTGCCAGTAGTGCCGTTTTGGATATCGGGACAGGGAACACTGAAGCTTTCTTT.

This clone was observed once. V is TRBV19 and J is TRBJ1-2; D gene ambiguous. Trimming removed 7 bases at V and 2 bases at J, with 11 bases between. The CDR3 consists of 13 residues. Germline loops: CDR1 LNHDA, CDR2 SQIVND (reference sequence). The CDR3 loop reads CASTTTENYGYTF. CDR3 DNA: TGTGCCAGTACAACAACAGAAAACTATGGCTACACCTTC.

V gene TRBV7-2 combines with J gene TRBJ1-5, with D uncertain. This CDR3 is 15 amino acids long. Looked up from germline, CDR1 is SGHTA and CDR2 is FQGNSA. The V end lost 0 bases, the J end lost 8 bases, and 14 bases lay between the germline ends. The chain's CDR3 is CASSLAEGNGEPQHF. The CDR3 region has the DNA TGTGCCAGCAGCTTAGCGGAAGGTAACGGGGAGCCCCAGCATTTT.

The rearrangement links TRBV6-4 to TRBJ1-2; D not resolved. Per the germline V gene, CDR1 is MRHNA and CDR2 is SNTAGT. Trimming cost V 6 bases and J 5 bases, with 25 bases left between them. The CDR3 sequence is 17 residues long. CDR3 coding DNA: TGTGCCAGCAGCCCAAGCGGCGTTGGAGAGTTGTCTTATGGCTACACCTTC. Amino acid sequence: CASSPSGVGELSYGYTF.

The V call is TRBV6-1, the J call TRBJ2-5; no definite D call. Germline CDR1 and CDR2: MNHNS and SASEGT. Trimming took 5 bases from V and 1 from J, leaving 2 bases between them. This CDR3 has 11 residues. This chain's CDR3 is CASSSQETQYF. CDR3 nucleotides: TGTGCCAGCAGTTCCCAAGAGACCCAGTACTTC.

The CDR3 here is CATSLGGAGGNQPQHF. The CDR3 DNA is TGTGCCACCAGTCTCGGAGGGGCCGGCGGCAATCAGCCCCAGCATTTT. The gene calls are TRBV19 and TRBJ1-5, with D maybe TRBD1 (5 bases). Trimming cost V 10 bases and J 2 bases, with 21 bases left between them. This CDR3 has 16 amino acids. Germline CDR1 LNHDA, CDR2 SQIVND (reference sequence).

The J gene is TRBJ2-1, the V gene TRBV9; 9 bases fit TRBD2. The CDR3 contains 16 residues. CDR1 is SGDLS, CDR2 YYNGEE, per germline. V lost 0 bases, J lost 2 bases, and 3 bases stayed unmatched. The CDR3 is CASSVESGGPYNEQFF. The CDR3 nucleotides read TGTGCCAGCAGCGTAGAAAGCGGGGGGCCCTACAATGAGCAGTTCTTC.